This TCR beta chain derives from a study of T cell repertoires in cytomegalovirus infection. Study-level information: An indication of both CMV infection and matching HLA type came from public TCR beta signatures. Study results and caveats: HLA-C-restricted, CMV-specific TCR beta clonotypes were dominant ex vivo.

The CDR3 totals 15 residues. CDR1 and CDR2 from the germline V gene are SGHVS and FNYEAQ. J lost 6 bases, V lost 3 bases, and 7 bases had no gene match. Using its own MiXCR run on the reads, TCRdb lists one record per CDR3 protein. This repertoire shows about 920,000 distinct CDR3 sequences, around 29% found once; its top ten account for about 14%. This clonotype has ten or more counts. Its antigen is still unknown. The source is a human donor in good health (CMV status not recorded). Some clones in this sample may be carry-over from other donors' samples. The specimen comprised cultured CD8+ T cells from PBMCs, sampled from culture after CMV antigen stimulation. V gene TRBV7-6 combines with J gene TRBJ2-3; 9 bases fit TRBD2. CDR3 coding DNA: TGTGCCAGCAGCTTTGGCGGGGGGGCCCAGGATACGCAGTATTTT. This codes for CASSFGGGAQDTQYF.